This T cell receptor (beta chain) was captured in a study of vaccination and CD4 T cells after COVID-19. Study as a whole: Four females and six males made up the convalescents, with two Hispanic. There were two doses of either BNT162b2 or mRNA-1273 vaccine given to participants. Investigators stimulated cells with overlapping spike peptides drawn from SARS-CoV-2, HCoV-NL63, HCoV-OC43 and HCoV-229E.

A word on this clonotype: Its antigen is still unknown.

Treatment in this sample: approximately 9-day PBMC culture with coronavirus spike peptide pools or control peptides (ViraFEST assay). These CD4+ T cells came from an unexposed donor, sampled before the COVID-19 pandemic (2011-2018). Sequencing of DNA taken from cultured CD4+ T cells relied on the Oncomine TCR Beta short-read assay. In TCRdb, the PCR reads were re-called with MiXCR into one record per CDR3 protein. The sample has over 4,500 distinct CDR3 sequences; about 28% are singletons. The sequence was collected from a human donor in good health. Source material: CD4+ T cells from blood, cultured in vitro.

The DNA for the CDR3 is TGTGCCACCAGCAGAGATGAGGCCTTTGTCGGGACAGTCGACTCTGGAAACACCATATATTTT. Its translation is CATSRDEAFVGTVDSGNTIYF. The chain recombines TRBV15 with TRBJ1-3, with TRBD1 matching over 7 bases. Germline V CDR1 and CDR2: LNHNV, YYDKDF (reference sequence). The V gene end was trimmed by 0 bases and the J gene end by 0 bases; junction bases not matched to a gene: 17. CDR3 length equals 21 residues.